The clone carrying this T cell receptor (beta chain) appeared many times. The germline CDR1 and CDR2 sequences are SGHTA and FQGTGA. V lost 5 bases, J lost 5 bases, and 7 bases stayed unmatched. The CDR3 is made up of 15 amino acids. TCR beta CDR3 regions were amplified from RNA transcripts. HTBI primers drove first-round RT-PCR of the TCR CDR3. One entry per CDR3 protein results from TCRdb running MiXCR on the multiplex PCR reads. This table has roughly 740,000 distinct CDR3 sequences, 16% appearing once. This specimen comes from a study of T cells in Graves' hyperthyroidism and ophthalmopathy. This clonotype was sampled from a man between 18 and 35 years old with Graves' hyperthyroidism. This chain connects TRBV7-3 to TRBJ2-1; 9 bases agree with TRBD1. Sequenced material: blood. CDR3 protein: CASSGTGGADNEQFF. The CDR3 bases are TGTGCCAGCAGCGGCACAGGGGGCGCCGACAATGAGCAGTTCTTC.